Sequencing of this T cell receptor beta chain was carried out in a study of CD4 T cell repertoires in COVID-19 (dated by TCRdb to the early 2020s). Regarding the research as a whole: For cross-reactivity analysis, CFSE-low cells were expanded with IL-2 for roughly ten days, then relabeled and restimulated with spike proteins from other coronaviruses. In a few recovered individuals, the TCR Vbeta repertoire of SARS-CoV-2-reactive T cells was analyzed at the subset level. The study characterized naturally processed CD4+ T cell responses to SARS-CoV-2 spike and nucleoprotein in COVID-19-recovered individuals, using TCR Vbeta sequencing to assess clonal composition. General conclusions and limits of the study: Several of the most expanded SARS-CoV-2-reactive clonotypes were present in two or all three memory subsets, which suggests intraclonal diversification. Between about 6.5 and 27% of SARS-CoV-2 clonotypes were also detected in SARS-CoV and/or HKU1 spike-stimulated secondary cultures, consistent with cross-reactivity.

The germline V gene encodes CDR1 MDHEN and CDR2 SYDVKM. The CDR3, cysteine through phenylalanine, is 17 amino acids long. Only the CDR3 part of the read is kept: 51 bases, read in frame from the first base. Trimming costs V 7 bases and J 1 base, and their ends lie 22 bases apart. Libraries were made using the immunoSEQ multiplex PCR assay. Under the source paper's analysis protocol: The Chao-Jaccard similarity index and the number of shared clonotypes were used to measure repertoire overlap between subsets. TCRdb limited this immuneACCESS table to in-frame rearrangements with V and J called. A share of clones is missing; checked studies link under half to unresolved V genes, and the rest is unexplained. V and J calls and clone size are those listed in that table; D and trimming were worked out from the DNA. A total of 70,000 to 95,000 clones appear in this sample, approximately 83% of them only once. The leading ten clones occupy over 0.45% of the sample.

The intended sense of this specimen's time point label: sample from a COVID-19-recovered individual after infection. The donors were patients who had recovered from mild-to-severe COVID-19. Uncultured memory T cell samples were sequenced directly after ex vivo isolation. From peripheral blood mononuclear cells, the researchers isolated CD4+ total memory, central memory, effector memory and circulating T follicular helper cells. About this clone: The specificity of this receptor is unknown. Per-base quality was not reported, and no clone a single base away is much larger than it.

The starting material was CD4+ T cells from peripheral blood, obtained after recovery from COVID-19. This chain is built from TRBV28 and TRBJ1-1; the D gene cannot be resolved reliably. This receptor was obtained from a human donor who had COVID-19. The nucleotide sequence is given as TGTGCCAGCAACCTCCGTGGGGTTGGAATGCCGAACACTGAAGCTTTCTTT. This gives the protein CASNLRGVGMPNTEAFF. The reference TRBV28 and TRBJ1-1 proteins fill in what lies around the CDR3, so the full variable domain reads DVKVTQSSRYLVKRTGEKVFLECVQDMDHENMFWYRQDPGLGLRLIYFSYDVKMKEKGDIPEGYSVSREKKERFSLILESASTNQTSMYLCASNLRGVGMPNTEAFFGQGTRLTVV.